Listed below are T cell receptor beta chains from one sample, sequenced in a study of blood T cell repertoires in COVID-19. Data came from immunoSEQ multiplex PCR; TCRdb stores just in-frame clones and leaves some out. This table has roughly 140,000 clones, approximately 80% appearing once. Sequenced material: peripheral blood. The receptors were gathered from a human donor in a cohort sampled during active COVID-19. The CDR3 runs from the conserved cysteine through the conserved F or W. Each record gives: V gene, D gene, CDR3 length, J gene, clone size, CDR3 DNA, CDR3 protein. D genes are given only for firm matches. Not all rows give a size; the values are once, few, many and, for expanded clones, a class.

TRBV19	-	14	TRBJ2-7	-	TGTGCCAGTAGTATTGCGGGCAGCTCCAACGAGCAGTACTTC	CASSIAGSSNEQYF
TRBV28	-	16	TRBJ1-1	once	TGTGCCAGCAGTTTAATCGGGAGACTCGCTGAGACTGAAGCTTTCTTT	CASSLIGRLAETEAFF
TRBV5-1	TRBD2	15	TRBJ2-3	once	TGCGCCAGCGGTTACTTTAGCGGGGGCGCAGATACGCAGTATTTT	CASGYFSGGADTQYF
TRBV14	TRBD1	14	TRBJ2-5	-	TGTGCCAGCAGCCAGAACAGGGGGCGGGAGACCCAGTACTTC	CASSQNRGRETQYF
TRBV15	-	17	TRBJ2-3	-	TGTGCCACCAGCAGAGATAGGGCGGGGAGGCCCACAGATACGCAGTATTTT	CATSRDRAGRPTDTQYF
TRBV7-9	-	13	TRBJ1-6	-	TGTGCCAGCAGCTTAGATCTAAATTCACCCCTCCACTTT	CASSLDLNSPLHF
TRBV24-1	-	13	TRBJ2-1	-	TGTGCCACCAGTGAAAATGGACGGGAAGAGCAGTTCTTC	CATSENGREEQFF
TRBV7-9	-	15	TRBJ1-6	-	TGTGCCAGCAGCCCGCAGGGGATTTTTAATTCACCCCTCCACTTT	CASSPQGIFNSPLHF
TRBV6-2/TRBV6-3	TRBD1	15	TRBJ1-2	-	TGTGCCAGCAGTTACCCCGGGACAGGGATCTATGGCTACACCTTC	CASSYPGTGIYGYTF
TRBV2	-	14	TRBJ2-3	-	TGTGCCAGCAGGACATTAGACATCACAGATACGCAGTATTTT	CASRTLDITDTQYF
TRBV5-4	TRBD1	14	TRBJ2-7	-	TGTGCCAGTTCTCCGGGACAGGGTCTGTACGAGCAGTACTTC	CASSPGQGLYEQYF
TRBV7-8	TRBD2	17	TRBJ2-7	-	TGTGCCAGCAGCGACATCGGACTAGCGGGGACCTCCTACGAGCAGTACTTC	CASSDIGLAGTSYEQYF
TRBV2	-	15	TRBJ1-2	-	TGTGCCAGCTCCCCTGAACGGGGAGGGAACTATGGCTACACCTTC	CASSPERGGNYGYTF
TRBV3-1/TRBV3-2	TRBD1	14	TRBJ1-2	-	TGTGCCAGCAGCCATGGGGACAGGTTTGGTGGCTACACCTTC	CASSHGDRFGGYTF
TRBV20-1	TRBD1	15	TRBJ2-3	-	TGCAGTGCTAGTCCGACAGGGGGCGGCACAGATACGCAGTATTTT	CSASPTGGGTDTQYF
TRBV24-1	-	13	TRBJ1-6	-	TGTGCCACCAGTGCCGAGCCAGGATCACCCCTCCACTTT	CATSAEPGSPLHF
TRBV7-3	TRBD1	17	TRBJ2-3	-	TGTGCCAGCAGCTTAACCGGGCAGGGGGCGCGGGCAGATACGCAGTATTTT	CASSLTGQGARADTQYF
TRBV3-1/TRBV3-2	-	12	TRBJ2-2	once	TGTGCCAGCGAGAGGGGGACCGGGGAGCTGTTTTTT	CASERGTGELFF
TRBV4-3	-	14	TRBJ2-4	-	TGCGCCAGCAGCCAAGACGGGACACTAAACATTCAGTACTTC	CASSQDGTLNIQYF
TRBV20-1	-	14	TRBJ1-4	once	TGCAGTGCTAGTTATGACGTGACAGTTGTTAAACTGTTTTTT	CSASYDVTVVKLFF
TRBV9	-	15	TRBJ2-5	-	TGTGCCAGCAGCCTTCGACCCGGCGAGGTAGAGACCCAGTACTTC	CASSLRPGEVETQYF
TRBV6-2/TRBV6-3	TRBD2	17	TRBJ2-6	-	TGTGCCAGCAGTTATCAACGGGGGGGCCGCGGGGCCAACGTCCTGACTTTC	CASSYQRGGRGANVLTF
TRBV7-7	TRBD1	14	TRBJ2-1	-	TGTGCTAGCGGACCCGGGACAGGGGGCGATGAGCAGTTCTTC	CASGPGTGGDEQFF
TRBV9	TRBD2	15	TRBJ2-2	-	TGTGCCAGCAGCCAGCGGGGGGGCCACACCGGGGAGCTGTTTTTT	CASSQRGGHTGELFF
TRBV28	TRBD1	15	TRBJ1-5	-	TGTGCCAGCAGCCTCAACGACAGGGGGAATCAGCCCCAGCATTTT	CASSLNDRGNQPQHF
TRBV4-3	TRBD1	13	TRBJ1-1	many	TGCGCCAGCAGCCAAGATTTACAGGGGGAAGCTTTCTTT	CASSQDLQGEAFF
TRBV6-4	-	17	TRBJ1-5	-	TGTGCCAGCGTTGGTAGCTGTCTGAGGGGGGGGTTTCAGCCCCAGCATTTT	CASVGSCLRGGFQPQHF
TRBV3-1/TRBV3-2	-	13	TRBJ1-1	-	TGTGCCAGCAGCCAAGTCGGGGGTACTGAAGCTTTCTTT	CASSQVGGTEAFF
TRBV6-5	-	15	TRBJ2-7	-	TGTGCCAGCAGTTACTTGGGCCGGACTACCTACGAGCAGTACTTC	CASSYLGRTTYEQYF
TRBV19	-	15	TRBJ1-2	-	TGTGCCAGTAGTGTTGACCGGGTATTTGACTATGGCTACACCTTC	CASSVDRVFDYGYTF
TRBV6-5	-	14	TRBJ1-3	-	TGTGCCAGCAGGATTAACAGCTCTGGAAACACCATATATTTT	CASRINSSGNTIYF
TRBV2	TRBD2	15	TRBJ2-5	-	TGTGCCAGCAGTTTCGAGCGGGGGGTATTGGAGACCCAGTACTTC	CASSFERGVLETQYF
TRBV11-2	-	15	TRBJ1-3	few	TGTGCCAGCAGCGCACAGGGTCTCTCTGGAAACACCATATATTTT	CASSAQGLSGNTIYF
TRBV5-6	TRBD1	13	TRBJ1-1	-	TGTGCCAGCAGCGGGACAGCTAACACTGAAGCTTTCTTT	CASSGTANTEAFF
TRBV30	-	14	TRBJ2-7	-	TGTGCCTGGAGTGGGGCTCCGACCACCTACGAGCAGTACTTC	CAWSGAPTTYEQYF
TRBV13	TRBD1	13	TRBJ1-1	few	TGTGCCAGCAGCCTACGGGACAGGGCTGAAGCTTTCTTT	CASSLRDRAEAFF
TRBV20-1	-	11	TRBJ1-2	-	TGCAGTGCTAGGGACAATTATGGCTACACCTTC	CSARDNYGYTF
TRBV6-2/TRBV6-3	TRBD2	18	TRBJ2-7	-	TGTGCCAGCAGTTACGAACTAAAGCGCGGACTAGCGTTCGACGAGCAGTACTTC	CASSYELKRGLAFDEQYF
TRBV30	-	13	TRBJ1-5	-	TGTGCCTGGAGTGTAGGGAGTGATCAGCCCCAGCATTTT	CAWSVGSDQPQHF
TRBV19	TRBD1	13	TRBJ1-2	-	TGTGCCAGTAGTAATACAGGGGTAGGTGGCTACACCTTC	CASSNTGVGGYTF
TRBV5-4	TRBD1	13	TRBJ1-4	-	TGTGCCAGCAAGGGACAGACTAATGAAAAACTGTTTTTT	CASKGQTNEKLFF